This passage covers 13 T cell receptor beta chains from one sample sequenced in a study of blood T cell repertoires in COVID-19. TCRdb's table, derived via immunoSEQ multiplex PCR, lists solely in-frame clones and lacks some. The sample lists approximately 210,000 clones; approximately 84% were seen once. Sequences were obtained from peripheral blood. All receptors derive from a woman in her seventies with active or convalescent COVID-19.

J is TRBJ1-4 and V is TRBV15; no clear D. The CDR3 spans 15 residues. V lost 0 bases and J lost 10, with 15 bases in between. In germline, CDR1 is LNHNV, CDR2 YYDKDF (reference sequence). CDR3 sequence: CATSRDIGERIKLFF. The CDR3 region has the DNA TGTGCCACCAGCAGAGATATCGGGGAACGTATAAAACTGTTTTTT.

The chain is built from TRBV5-4 and TRBJ2-7; 8 positions match TRBD2. CDR1 and CDR2 (germline): SGHNT, YYREEE (reference sequence). CDR3 size: 17 residues. J was trimmed by 3 bases and V by 2 bases; bases with no gene match: 13. CDR3 loop: CASSFPGGGGKLYEQYF. Here the CDR3 DNA reads TGTGCCAGCAGCTTCCCGGGGGGGGGCGGCAAACTCTACGAGCAGTACTTC.

The chain combines TRBV27 with TRBJ2-7; the D gene is possibly TRBD2 (6 bases). V was clipped by 7 bases and J by 5 bases, with 18 bases between them. This CDR3 comprises 14 residues. Germline V gene sequence: CDR1 MNHEY, CDR2 SMNVEV (reference sequence). CDR3 loop: CASTPGWGGNEQYF. The CDR3 DNA is TGTGCCAGCACCCCAGGATGGGGAGGCAACGAGCAGTACTTC.

This clone occurred once. This chain links TRBV2 with TRBJ2-7; the match to TRBD1 covers 10 bases. The trim removed 6 bases at V and 4 bases at J, leaving 6 bases unmatched. The CDR3 loop spans 14 amino acids. Germline lookup yields CDR1 SNHLY and CDR2 FYNNEI. CDR3 amino acids: CASRRGTGVYEQYF. For the CDR3, the DNA is TGTGCCAGCAGGAGGGGGACAGGGGTATACGAGCAGTACTTC. The full variable domain, with the rest looked up from reference TRBV2 and TRBJ2-7, is EPEVTQTPSHQVTQMGQEVILRCVPISNHLYFYWYRQILGQKVEFLVSFYNNEISEKSEIFDDQFSVERPDGSNFTLKIRSTKLEDSAMYFCASRRGTGVYEQYFGPGTRLTVT.

The chain uses TRBV7-9 and TRBJ2-3; 9 nucleotides agree with TRBD2. The CDR3 loop spans 18 amino acids. The V gene end was trimmed by 4 bases and the J gene end by 1 base; junction bases not matched to a gene: 12. From germline, CDR1 is SEHNR and CDR2 FQNEAQ (reference sequence). Here the CDR3 reads CASSSVAGVPRGTDTQYF. Here the CDR3 DNA reads TGTGCCAGCAGCTCGGTAGCGGGAGTTCCCCGGGGCACAGATACGCAGTATTTT.

The gene calls are TRBV27 and TRBJ2-7; TRBD1 aligns across 9 bases. Trimming removed 3 bases from V and 4 bases from J; junction bases left unmatched: 4. Germline V gene data show CDR1 as MNHEY and CDR2 as SMNVEV (reference sequence). The CDR3 sequence is 14 residues long. The CDR3 loop reads CASSLGTGKYEQYF. The DNA for the CDR3 is TGTGCCAGCAGTTTGGGGACAGGGAAGTACGAGCAGTACTTC.

The chain uses TRBV4-1 and TRBJ2-2; 9 bases map to TRBD2. Germline CDR1 is MGHRA and CDR2 is YSYEKL. Trimming removed 3 bases from V and 2 bases from J; junction bases left unmatched: 4. This CDR3 has 16 residues. The CDR3 protein is CASSHSGRSNTGELFF. The CDR3, as DNA: TGCGCCAGCAGCCACAGCGGGAGGTCCAACACCGGGGAGCTGTTTTTT.

This chain uses TRBV11-2 with TRBJ2-7; the D gene is possibly TRBD2 (5 bases). Germline-derived CDR1 and CDR2 are SGHAT and FQNNGV. The CDR3 is 14 amino acids. Trimming shortened V by 2 bases and J by 2 bases, and 10 bases separated the two germline ends. The CDR3 DNA sequence: TGTGCCAGCAGCTTAAATGGAGGAGCCTACGAGCAGTACTTC. Translating gives CASSLNGGAYEQYF.

This clone has only a few counts. This rearrangement joins TRBV19 to TRBJ1-5; a weak D match, TRBD1 (5 bases). The ends were cut back, 4 bases at V and 1 base at J, with 14 bases in the middle. This CDR3 has 16 residues. Germline V gene lookup returns CDR1 LNHDA and CDR2 SQIVND (reference sequence). CDR3 DNA sequence: TGTGCCAGTAGTACGAATTCTAGGGGAAGCAATCAGCCCCAGCATTTT. Its protein product is CASSTNSRGSNQPQHF.

V and J are TRBV15 and TRBJ1-4; perhaps TRBD1 as D (6 bases). V lost 6 bases to trimming and J lost 11 bases, with 13 bases between them. CDR3 length: 12 residues. Germline lookup yields CDR1 LNHNV and CDR2 YYDKDF (reference sequence). The CDR3 is CATSPTGSKLFF. The DNA of the CDR3 is TGTGCCACCAGTCCGACAGGTTCGAAACTGTTTTTT.

The CDR3 region has the DNA TGTGCCAGCAGTTTCGGCAGGGCTCTCGGCTACACCTTC. Protein sequence: CASSFGRALGYTF. This chain connects TRBV6-5 to TRBJ1-2; D might be TRBD1 (5 bases). Germline V gene lookup returns CDR1 MNHEY and CDR2 SVGAGI. This CDR3 has 13 residues. Trimming stripped 4 bases from V and 8 bases from J, with 14 bases between.

CDR3 amino acids: CASSTENRTQNTEAFF. For the CDR3, the DNA is TGTGCCAGCAGCACCGAAAACAGGACCCAAAACACTGAAGCTTTCTTT. The chain has TRBV21-1 and TRBJ1-1; no check of the table's D call, TRBD1, against the DNA was made. TRBV21-1 is designated a pseudogene. This CDR3 spans 16 amino acids.

The genes are TRBV27 and TRBJ2-7, with TRBD2 matching 14 bases. CDR3 length: 14 amino acids. The J segment lost 7 bases and the V segment lost 6 bases, leaving 5 bases of the junction unmatched. Germline loops: CDR1 MNHEY, CDR2 SMNVEV (reference sequence). CDR3 sequence (DNA): TGTGCCAGCAGGAACGGACTAGCGGGAGGTGAGCAGTACTTC. Translation gives CASRNGLAGGEQYF.